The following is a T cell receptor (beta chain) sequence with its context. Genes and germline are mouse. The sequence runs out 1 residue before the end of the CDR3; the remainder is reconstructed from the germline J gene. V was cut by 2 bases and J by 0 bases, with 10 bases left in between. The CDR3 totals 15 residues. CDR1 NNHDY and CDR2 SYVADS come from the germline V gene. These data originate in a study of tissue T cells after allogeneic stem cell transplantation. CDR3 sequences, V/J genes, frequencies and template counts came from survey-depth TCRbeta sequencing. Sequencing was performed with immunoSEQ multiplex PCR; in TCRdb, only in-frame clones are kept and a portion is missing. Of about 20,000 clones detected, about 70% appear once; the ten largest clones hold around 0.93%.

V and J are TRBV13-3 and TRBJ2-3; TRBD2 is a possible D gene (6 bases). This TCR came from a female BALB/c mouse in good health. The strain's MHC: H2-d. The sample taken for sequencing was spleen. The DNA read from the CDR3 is TGTGCCAGCAGTGAGGCCGGGGGGAGTGCAGAAACGCTGTAT. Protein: CASSEAGGSAETLY. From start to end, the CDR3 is CASSEAGGSAETLYF.